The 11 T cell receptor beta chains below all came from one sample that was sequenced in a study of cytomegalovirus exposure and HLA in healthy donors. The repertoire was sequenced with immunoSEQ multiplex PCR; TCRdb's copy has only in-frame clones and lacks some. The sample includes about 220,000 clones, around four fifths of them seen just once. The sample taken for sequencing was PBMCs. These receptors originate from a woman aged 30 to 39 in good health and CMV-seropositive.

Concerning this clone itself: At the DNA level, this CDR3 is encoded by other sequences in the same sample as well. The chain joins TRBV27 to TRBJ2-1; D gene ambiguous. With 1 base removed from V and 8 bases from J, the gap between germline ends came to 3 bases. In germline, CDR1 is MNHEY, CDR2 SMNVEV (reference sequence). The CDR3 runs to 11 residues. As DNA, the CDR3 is TGTGCCAGCAGTTTATTCGATGAGCAGTTCTTC. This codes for CASSLFDEQFF.

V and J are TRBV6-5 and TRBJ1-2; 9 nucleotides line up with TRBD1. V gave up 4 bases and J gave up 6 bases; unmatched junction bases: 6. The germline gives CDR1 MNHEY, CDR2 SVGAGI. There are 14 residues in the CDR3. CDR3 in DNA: TGTGCCAGCAGTTTTCTCGGACAGGGGAATGGCTACACCTTC. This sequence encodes CASSFLGQGNGYTF.

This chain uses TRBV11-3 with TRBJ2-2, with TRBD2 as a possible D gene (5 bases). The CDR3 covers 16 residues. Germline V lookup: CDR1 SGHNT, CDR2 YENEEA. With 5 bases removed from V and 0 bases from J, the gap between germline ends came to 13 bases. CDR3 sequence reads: CASSLTDWTNTGELFF. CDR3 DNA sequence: TGTGCCAGCAGCCTGACGGACTGGACGAACACCGGGGAGCTGTTTTTT.

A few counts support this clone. The CDR3 bases are TGTGCCAGTAGCCACCTCTGGACAGGGGGAGTTGGAAACACCATATATTTT. It specifies CASSHLWTGGVGNTIYF. The chain combines TRBV19 with TRBJ1-3; TRBD1 matches 10 bases. J was trimmed by 3 bases and V by 6 bases; bases with no gene match: 11. Germline V lookup: CDR1 LNHDA, CDR2 SQIVND (reference sequence). This CDR3 region has 17 residues.

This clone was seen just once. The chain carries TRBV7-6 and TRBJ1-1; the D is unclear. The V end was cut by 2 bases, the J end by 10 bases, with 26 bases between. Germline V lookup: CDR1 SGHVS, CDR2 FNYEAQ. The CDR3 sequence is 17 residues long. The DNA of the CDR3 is TGTGCCAGCAGCTTATACGCCGGGGTCGACGGGTCTTCGGGAGCTTTCTTT. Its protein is CASSLYAGVDGSSGAFF.

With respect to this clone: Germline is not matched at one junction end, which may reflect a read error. CDR3 loop: CASSTNLTQYF. The CDR3 bases are TGTGCTAGCAGCACGAACCTCACGCAGTATTTT. This sequence joins TRBV7-7 and TRBJ2-3; no clear D. The CDR3 is made up of 11 amino acids. Germline values: CDR1 SSHAT, CDR2 FNYEAQ (reference sequence).

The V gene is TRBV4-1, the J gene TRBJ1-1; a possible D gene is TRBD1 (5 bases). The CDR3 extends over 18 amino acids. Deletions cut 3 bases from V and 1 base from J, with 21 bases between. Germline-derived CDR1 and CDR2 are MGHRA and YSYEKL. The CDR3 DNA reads TGCGCCAGCAGCCACATCAATTACAGGTTATCTCAGAACACTGAAGCTTTCTTT. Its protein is CASSHINYRLSQNTEAFF.

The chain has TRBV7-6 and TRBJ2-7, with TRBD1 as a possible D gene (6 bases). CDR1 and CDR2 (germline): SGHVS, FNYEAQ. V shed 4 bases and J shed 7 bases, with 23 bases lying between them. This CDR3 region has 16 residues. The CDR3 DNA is TGTGCCAGCAGCTCCCTACAGGGTCGTGAACCGATGGAGCAGTACTTC. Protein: CASSSLQGREPMEQYF.

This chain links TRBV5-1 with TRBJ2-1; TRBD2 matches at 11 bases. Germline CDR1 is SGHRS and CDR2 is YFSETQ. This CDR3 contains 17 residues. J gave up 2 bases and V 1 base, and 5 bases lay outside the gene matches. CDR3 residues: CASSLLTGLAAYNEQFF. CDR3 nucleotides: TGCGCCAGCAGCTTGCTGACGGGACTAGCGGCCTACAATGAGCAGTTCTTC.

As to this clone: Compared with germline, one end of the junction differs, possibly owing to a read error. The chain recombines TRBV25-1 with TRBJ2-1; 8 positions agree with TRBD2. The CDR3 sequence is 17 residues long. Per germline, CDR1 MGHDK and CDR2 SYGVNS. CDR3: CASNEKGGRPSYNEQFF. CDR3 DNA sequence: TGTGCCAGCAATGAAAAGGGCGGGAGGCCCTCCTACAATGAGCAGTTCTTC.

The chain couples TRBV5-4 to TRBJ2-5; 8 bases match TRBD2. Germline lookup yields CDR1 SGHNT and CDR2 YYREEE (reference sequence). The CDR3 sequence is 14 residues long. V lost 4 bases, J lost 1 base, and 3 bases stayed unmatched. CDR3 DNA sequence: TGTGCCAGCAGCCGGGAGGGGGGCCAAGAGACCCAGTACTTC. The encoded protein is CASSREGGQETQYF.